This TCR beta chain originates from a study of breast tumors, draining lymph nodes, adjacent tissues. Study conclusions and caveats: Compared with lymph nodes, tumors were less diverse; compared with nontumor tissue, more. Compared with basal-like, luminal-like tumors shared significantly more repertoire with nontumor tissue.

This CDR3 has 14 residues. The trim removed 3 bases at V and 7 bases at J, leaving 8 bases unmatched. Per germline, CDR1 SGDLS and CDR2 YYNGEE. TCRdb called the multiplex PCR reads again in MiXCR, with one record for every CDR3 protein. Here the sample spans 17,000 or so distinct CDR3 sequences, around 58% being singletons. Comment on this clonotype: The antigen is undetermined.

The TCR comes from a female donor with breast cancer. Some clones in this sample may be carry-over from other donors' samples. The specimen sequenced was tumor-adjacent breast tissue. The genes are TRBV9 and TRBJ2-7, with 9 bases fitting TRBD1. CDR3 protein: CASSETGGEDEQYF. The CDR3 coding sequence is TGTGCCAGCAGCGAAACAGGGGGCGAGGATGAGCAGTACTTC. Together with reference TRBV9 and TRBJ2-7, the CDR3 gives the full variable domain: DSGVTQTPKHLITATGQRVTLRCSPRSGDLSVYWYQQSLDQGLQFLIQYYNGEERAKGNILERFSAQQFPDLHSELNLSSLELGDSALYFCASSETGGEDEQYFGPGTRLTVT.